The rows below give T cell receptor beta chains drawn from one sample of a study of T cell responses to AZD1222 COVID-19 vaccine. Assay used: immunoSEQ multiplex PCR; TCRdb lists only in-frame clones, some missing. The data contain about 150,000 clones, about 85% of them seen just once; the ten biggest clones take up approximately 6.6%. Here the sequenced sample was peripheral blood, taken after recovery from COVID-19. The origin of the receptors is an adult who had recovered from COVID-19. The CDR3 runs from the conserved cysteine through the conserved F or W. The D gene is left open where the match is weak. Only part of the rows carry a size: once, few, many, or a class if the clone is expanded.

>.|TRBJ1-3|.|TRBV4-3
TGCGCCAGCAGCCCGTCTAGCTCTGGAAACACCATATATTTT
CASSPSSSGNTIYF
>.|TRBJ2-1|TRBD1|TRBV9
TGTGCCAGCAGCGTAGATGGGACAGGAGACAATGAGCAGTTCTTC
CASSVDGTGDNEQFF
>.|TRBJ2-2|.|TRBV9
TGTGCCAGCAGCTTAGACAACACCGGGGAGCTGTTTTTT
CASSLDNTGELFF
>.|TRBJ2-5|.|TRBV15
TGTGCCACCAGCAGAGATCTCAGGGGCCCAGAGACCCAGTACTTC
CATSRDLRGPETQYF
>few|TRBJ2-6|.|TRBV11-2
TGTGCCAGCAGCTTAGATAGGGCTGGGGCCAACGTCCTGACTTTC
CASSLDRAGANVLTF
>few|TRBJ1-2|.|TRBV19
TGTGCCAGTAGTATATCCCAGGGGATCTATGGCTACACCTTC
CASSISQGIYGYTF
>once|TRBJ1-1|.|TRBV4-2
TGTGCCAGCAGCCAAGATCAAGGGACCGCCCCGGGCACTGAAGCTTTCTTT
CASSQDQGTAPGTEAFF
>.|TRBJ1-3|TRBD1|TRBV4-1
TGCGCCAGCAGCCAAGCGCCCACTACCGGGACAGGGGGTGGGAGAAACACCATATATTTT
CASSQAPTTGTGGGRNTIYF
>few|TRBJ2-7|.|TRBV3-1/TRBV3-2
TGTGCCAGCAGCCAAGACTTACAGGACTACGAGCAGTACTTC
CASSQDLQDYEQYF
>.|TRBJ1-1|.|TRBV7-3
TGTGCCAGCAGCTTAAGGAGACTGAACACTGAAGCTTTCTTT
CASSLRRLNTEAFF
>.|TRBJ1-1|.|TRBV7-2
TGTGCCAGCAGCTTAGATCTAGGGTCGAACACTGAAGCTTTCTTT
CASSLDLGSNTEAFF
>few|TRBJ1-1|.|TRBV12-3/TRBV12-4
TGTGCCAGCAGTCTACAGAACACTGAAGCTTTCTTT
CASSLQNTEAFF
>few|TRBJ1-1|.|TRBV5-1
TGCGCCAGCATGGCGGGGTGGAACACTGAAGCTTTCTTT
CASMAGWNTEAFF